A single sample gave rise to the 5 T cell receptor beta chains below, sequenced in a study of blood T cell repertoires in COVID-19. The protocol was immunoSEQ multiplex PCR, while the TCRdb copy is restricted to in-frame clones and leaves out a portion. The sample lists 200,000 to 250,000 clones, roughly 84% seen once, with 15% to 20% in the top ten. The sequencing sample was made of peripheral blood. Receptors originate from a woman aged 80 or older with active or convalescent COVID-19.

This clone occurred a few times. The rearrangement uses TRBV2 and TRBJ1-1; TRBD1 is a possible D gene (6 bases). The CDR3 totals 16 residues. V gave up 2 bases and J gave up 4 bases, with 17 bases separating them. The V gene's germline CDR1 is SNHLY and CDR2 FYNNEI. The chain's CDR3 is CASSEWGLQGSTEAFF. CDR3 bases: TGTGCCAGCAGTGAATGGGGTTTACAGGGAAGCACTGAAGCTTTCTTT.

This clone was seen a single time. The rearrangement joins TRBV7-3 to TRBJ2-1; TRBD2 agrees at 9 bases. J lost 2 bases, V lost 2 bases, and 1 base had no gene match. The length of the CDR3 is 15 residues. Germline lookup yields CDR1 SGHTA and CDR2 FQGTGA. CDR3 region: CASSLERGAYNEQFF. The CDR3 DNA reads TGTGCCAGCAGCTTAGAGCGGGGGGCCTACAATGAGCAGTTCTTC.

This chain joins TRBV5-1 and TRBJ2-7; weak D call: TRBD1 (5 bases). Trimming shortened V by 0 bases and J by 5 bases, and 9 bases separated the two germline ends. The germline V gene encodes CDR1 SGHRS and CDR2 YFSETQ. The CDR3 sequence is 13 residues long. In DNA, the CDR3 is TGCGCCAGCAGCTTGGACCCAGGGAACGAGCAGTACTTC. Its translation is CASSLDPGNEQYF.

The CDR3 DNA is TGTGCCAGCAGCTCCCTAGCGGGAGGGCTACAAGAGACCCAGTACTTC. Protein product: CASSSLAGGLQETQYF. The rearrangement uses TRBV5-4 and TRBJ2-5, with TRBD2 matching over 12 bases. CDR3 length: 16 residues. Unmatched junction bases numbered 5, after V lost 3 bases and J lost 2 bases. Per the germline V gene, CDR1 is SGHNT and CDR2 is YYREEE (reference sequence).

This clone occurred once. The J gene is TRBJ2-7, the V gene TRBV9; 10 nucleotides agree with TRBD2. The germline CDR1 and CDR2 sequences are SGDLS and YYNGEE. The CDR3 is 15 amino acids. The ends lost 1 base at V and 6 bases at J; junction bases unmatched: 7. The CDR3 nucleotides are TGTGCCAGCAGCGTAAGGGCTAGCGGGAGCGGCGAGCAGTACTTC. This encodes CASSVRASGSGEQYF.